This T cell receptor beta chain was identified in a study of post-analysis software for immune sequencing data (dated by TCRdb to the mid-2010s). Notes on the research overall: Relapsing-remitting, secondary progressive and progressive-relapsing multiple sclerosis were recorded as disease courses, and subtype annotation was lacking for some patients. The patient repertoires were compared against 11 previously published healthy control repertoires obtained from donors aged about 6 to 25 years. A subset of samples was prepared in parallel using single-end sample barcoding, then pooled and co-amplified after Illumina adapter ligation.

Findings and caveats that apply to the study as a whole: Roughly 5 TRBV segments, including TRBV5-6, TRBV5-1 and TRBV20-1, were significantly more frequent in patients than controls. Compared with controls, multiple sclerosis patients had significantly lower normalized Chao1 diversity, a finding suggesting substantial peripheral T-cell clonal expansion. When samples were clustered directly using the F measure, samples prepared in the same batch co-clustered strongly, which prompted a batch-effect correction. The control group was slightly older than the multiple sclerosis patient group.

Remarks on this clonotype: Its antigen is unknown. Base qualities are not at hand, and no much larger clone is one base apart.

To demonstrate the VDJtools post-analysis software, the study profiled TCR beta repertoires from the peripheral blood of 10 to 15 young patients with multiple sclerosis. The multiple sclerosis patients were children and adolescents ranging in age from 6 to 15 years. From its cysteine to its phenylalanine, the CDR3 spans 16 amino acids. Only the CDR3 region is kept as DNA, spanning 48 bases read in frame from base 1. The junction shows trimming of 1 base on V and 2 bases on J, and the gene matches do not reach 9 bases of it. From a lookup of the germline V gene (reference sequence), CDR1 and CDR2 are DFQATT and SNEGSKA. The library came from PCR. Reads for this sample came from an Illumina HiSeq 2500. To reduce PCR and sequencing biases, unique molecular identifiers were built into the TCR beta cDNA libraries. Per 1 to 10 million input T cells, roughly 500,000 cDNA molecules were obtained, such that each molecule approximated one T cell. The same protocol used for the earlier healthy control dataset was applied to prepare and sequence the patient libraries. Within a given batch, samples were prepared together, multiplexed and sequenced on the same HiSeq lane. The study's own analysis went as follows. MIGEC handled the raw barcoded reads, throwing out single-read molecular identifier groups before consensus assembly and CDR3 extraction. Clonotype tables were post-analysed with VDJtools, normalizing diversity by down-sampling all datasets to the smallest sample size. To correct batch-related cross-sample contamination, repertoire overlap clustering matched CDR3 amino acid sequences but not nucleotide sequences. TCRdb trimmed the raw reads at Q25, called clones with MiXCR and kept productive beta chains. Under each unique CDR3 protein, matching rows form one entry showing the most common genes and DNA. These V and J calls derive from TCRdb rather than the authors' analysis. A total of about half a million distinct CDR3 sequences appear in this sample, less than 45% of them only once. The ten most abundant clones make up around 10% of the sample.

The sample comprised blood. This clonotype was sampled from a girl aged 10-17 years with multiple sclerosis. The receptor chain draws on TRBV20-1 and TRBJ1-2; 8 nucleotides in the junction match TRBD1. The CDR3: CSARVRTGRLNYGYTF. The DNA is TGCAGTGCTAGAGTCAGGACAGGGAGACTAAACTATGGCTACACCTTC.